What follows are 13 T cell receptor beta chains derived from one specimen sequenced in a study of cytomegalovirus exposure and HLA in healthy donors. Here immunoSEQ multiplex PCR was the method, and the copy in TCRdb shows in-frame clones only, minus some. Of 97,000 or so clones listed, about 94% are singletons. Sequencing was carried out using PBMCs. These receptors all stem from a woman in her late teens or twenties in good health and CMV-seronegative.

The V and J genes are TRBV6-1 and TRBJ2-7; TRBD1 might be the D (5 bases). The CDR3 sequence is 15 residues long. V was trimmed by 2 bases and J by 2 bases, leaving 13 bases between them. The V gene's germline CDR1 is MNHNS and CDR2 SASEGT. This chain's CDR3 is CASSETGREAYEQYF. The CDR3 DNA is TGTGCCAGCAGTGAAACAGGCAGGGAAGCCTACGAGCAGTACTTC.

The chain employs TRBV5-1 and TRBJ2-5, with TRBD2 matching over 9 bases. The CDR3 spans 15 residues. Unmatched junction bases numbered 8, after V lost 6 bases and J lost 2 bases. Germline CDR1 and CDR2: SGHRS and YFSETQ. The CDR3 region has the DNA TGCGCCAGCAAGAGCCTAGCGGGATCTCAAGAGACCCAGTACTTC. It yields the protein CASKSLAGSQETQYF.

CDR3 loop: CASSIGGPPDTQYF. CDR3 DNA: TGTGCCAGTAGTATCGGCGGGCCCCCAGATACGCAGTATTTT. This chain joins TRBV19 and TRBJ2-3; TRBD2 is a possible D gene (5 bases). The CDR3 consists of 14 residues. Germline assignment: CDR1 LNHDA and CDR2 SQIVND (reference sequence). Trimming removed 3 bases from V and 4 bases from J, with 11 bases in between.

The chain is built from TRBV5-1 and TRBJ2-1; the D gene is possibly TRBD2 (6 bases). Trimming cost V 2 bases and J 9 bases, with 15 bases left between them. CDR3 length equals 14 residues. The germline gives CDR1 SGHRS, CDR2 YFSETQ. The CDR3 DNA reads as TGCGCCAGCAGCTTTCGGGAGTTAATGCCTGAGCAGTTCTTC. Amino acid sequence: CASSFRELMPEQFF.

The chain is built from TRBV7-3 and TRBJ1-1; a weak D match, TRBD1 (5 bases). Trimming pared 5 bases from V and 5 bases from J, leaving 15 bases between. The CDR3 has 14 amino acids. Germline loops: CDR1 SGHTA, CDR2 FQGTGA. This chain's CDR3 is CASSLAGDGTEAFF. The CDR3 DNA sequence: TGTGCCAGCAGCCTCGCGGGGGATGGGACTGAAGCTTTCTTT.

V usage is TRBV6-1 and J usage is TRBJ2-1, with 10 bases matching TRBD2. The germline gives CDR1 MNHNS, CDR2 SASEGT. This CDR3 is built from 15 residues. J lost 8 bases, V lost 3 bases, and 7 bases had no gene match. The CDR3 region is CASSEERGGLDEQFF. In nucleotides, the CDR3 is TGTGCCAGCAGTGAGGAGCGGGGGGGCTTAGATGAGCAGTTCTTC.

The chain uses TRBV13 and TRBJ2-5, with TRBD2 matching 8 bases. With V trimmed by 2 bases and J by 1 base, 0 bases remained unmatched. From germline, CDR1 is PRHDT and CDR2 FYEKMQ (reference sequence). The CDR3 is 14 residues long. CDR3 sequence: CASSLTSGQETQYF. In DNA, the CDR3 is TGTGCCAGCAGCTTAACTAGCGGCCAAGAGACCCAGTACTTC.

The chain links TRBV5-1 to TRBJ2-1, with 11 bases fitting TRBD1. CDR1 and CDR2 (germline): SGHRS, YFSETQ. V was pared by 5 bases and J by 7 bases, with 8 bases of the junction left unmatched. The CDR3 extends over 15 amino acids. The CDR3 sequence: CASRGRTGGLNEQFF. As DNA, the CDR3 is TGCGCCAGCAGGGGGAGGACAGGGGGCTTGAATGAGCAGTTCTTC.

The CDR3 DNA is TGTGCCAGCAGCCAGTCGGACAGGGCCTTCGCCTCTACTGAAGCTTTCTTT. Translation gives CASSQSDRAFASTEAFF. The rearrangement uses TRBV7-9 and TRBJ1-1; 8 nucleotides line up with TRBD1. The germline V gene encodes CDR1 SEHNR and CDR2 FQNEAQ (reference sequence). This CDR3 spans 17 amino acids. V gave up 5 bases and J gave up 5 bases; unmatched junction bases: 16. The whole variable domain, remainder taken from reference TRBV7-9 and TRBJ1-1, is DTGVSQNPRHKITKRGQNVTFRCDPISEHNRLYWYRQTLGQGPEFLTYFQNEAQLEKSRLLSDRFSAERPKGSFSTLEIQRTEQGDSAMYLCASSQSDRAFASTEAFFGQGTRLTVV.

The chain combines TRBV10-1 with TRBJ2-7; D perhaps matches TRBD1 (6 bases). V gave up 0 bases and J gave up 6 bases, with 18 bases separating them. Germline V lookup: CDR1 WNHNN, CDR2 SYGVQD (reference sequence). The CDR3 extends over 16 amino acids. The CDR3 here is CASSESAGDPSSEQYF. DNA of the CDR3: TGCGCCAGCAGTGAGTCGGCAGGGGATCCCTCCAGCGAGCAGTACTTC.

V and J are TRBV18 and TRBJ2-7, with D possibly being TRBD1 (5 bases). V was cut by 0 bases and J by 9 bases, with 18 bases left in between. CDR1 is KGHSH and CDR2 is LQKENI in the germline V gene. The CDR3 has 15 residues. DNA of the CDR3: TGTGCCAGCTCACCACCGGCCGACAGTTGGTCGGGGCAGTACTTC. It encodes CASSPPADSWSGQYF.

This sequence joins TRBV12-5 and TRBJ2-3, with 7 positions matching TRBD2. This CDR3 is 13 amino acids long. V lost 4 bases and J lost 7; bases outside the gene matches: 5. From germline, CDR1 is LGHNT and CDR2 FRNRAP. CDR3 region: CASGSGGGYTQYF. The CDR3 DNA follows: TGTGCTAGTGGTTCTGGCGGGGGATATACGCAGTATTTT.

This rearrangement joins TRBV5-6 to TRBJ2-3, with 7 nucleotides matching TRBD1. With V trimmed by 0 bases and J by 2 bases, 9 bases remained unmatched. The CDR3 has 17 amino acids. Per germline, CDR1 SGHDT and CDR2 YYEEEE. DNA for the CDR3: TGTGCCAGCAGCTTGGAAAGGGGGCTCGAGGTCACAGATACGCAGTATTTT. It encodes CASSLERGLEVTDTQYF.